Included here is one TCR beta chain sequence, with context. Its antigen is unidentified. This sample is drawn from a study of lymphopenia after photon versus proton radiotherapy. Sequencing was performed with immunoSEQ multiplex PCR; in TCRdb, only in-frame clones are kept and a portion is missing. The profile shows about 30,000 clones, over 85% of them singletons. Study-level results: Relative stability marked proton patients; photon patients lost diversity and naive cells.

The CDR3 totals 13 residues. The germline gives CDR1 SNHLY, CDR2 FYNNEI. V shed 4 bases and J 5 bases; nucleotides not matched to a gene: 1. The chain joins TRBV2 to TRBJ2-7, with 11 bases aligning to TRBD1. This specimen consisted of peripheral blood, obtained from a patient treated with photon-based radiotherapy. This receptor was taken from a woman aged 45-65 years with cholangiocarcinoma. The CDR3 sequence: CASSGTGGHEQYF. DNA for the CDR3: TGTGCCAGCAGTGGGACAGGGGGCCACGAGCAGTACTTC.